What follows is one T cell receptor (beta chain) and its context. Its antigen remains unidentified. Base quality data are lacking; no much larger clone is found one base away. This specimen belongs to a study of early T cells in non-severe SARS-CoV-2 infection (dated by TCRdb to the early 2020s). Regarding the complete study: Bulk RNA from unsorted whole blood was used for TCR sequencing, so alpha and beta chains could not be paired. Here is what the overall study found, with its caveats: VDJdb matching was skewed toward anti-spike CD8 responses and likely underestimated virus-specific expansions by missing private and CD4 specificities.

Libraries were prepared through 5' RACE. The run used a NextSeq 500. In the TCR library protocol, unique molecular identifiers were attached to individual cDNA molecules to correct for PCR bias and sequencing error. Sequencing covered both TCR alpha and beta chains, and within each sample the abundances of alpha and beta sequences were tightly co-correlated. From the authors' description of their analysis: Decombinator V4 was used to perform V gene, J gene and CDR3 annotation of TCR sequences. Expanded TCRs were defined as changing significantly between any two time points under a Poisson model with p below 0.0001. TCR abundances were normalised to the total number of TCRs sequenced per sample and were expressed as counts per million. VDJdb, accessed on 1 November 2021, was searched for TCRs annotated for CMV, EBV and SARS-CoV-2, and TCRs annotated for more than one antigen were excluded. TCRdb reanalyzed the raw reads on its own, using fastp at Q25 for trimming and MiXCR for clone calling, and kept in-frame beta chains. A single entry per CDR3 protein holds the most common genes and DNA from its merged rows. TCRdb, not the original authors, processed these V and J calls. This sample lists roughly 55,000 distinct CDR3 sequences; under 7.5% were detected once. The top ten clonotypes cover roughly 4% of the sample.

The study was a case-control design nested within a healthcare worker cohort in London, UK, with weekly nasopharyngeal swab PCR tests and blood sampling. Healthcare workers were recruited between 23 and 31 March 2020, during the week of the UK lockdown, and were followed weekly for up to roughly 15 weeks. The specimen was whole blood. This TCR was sampled from an adult who was a healthcare worker with PCR-confirmed SARS-CoV-2 infection or an uninfected control (not recorded which).

The CDR3 protein sequence reads: CASSEWGIETQYF. The DNA is TGTGCCAGCAGTGAATGGGGAATCGAGACCCAGTACTTC. The chain is assembled from TRBV2 and TRBJ2-5; no D gene is confidently identified. The junction carries 9 bases between V and J, which are trimmed by 2 bases and 5 bases respectively. The CDR3, cysteine through phenylalanine, is 13 amino acids long. Just the 39-base CDR3 DNA is kept, in frame starting at base 1. The germline V gene yields SNHLY for CDR1 and FYNNEI for CDR2.